There are many counts of the clone carrying this T cell receptor beta chain. TCRbeta library preparation incorporated unique molecular identifiers. TCRdb reanalysed the PCR reads using MiXCR and keeps one entry per CDR3 protein. The sample has 150,000 to 200,000 distinct CDR3 sequences; more than 12% are singletons. The data were obtained in a study of T-cell reconstitution after alpha-beta-depleted transplantation in children. Germline V gene sequence: CDR1 SGHKS, CDR2 YYEKEE (reference sequence). The V end was cut by 2 bases, the J end by 5 bases, with 19 bases between. There are 16 residues in the CDR3.

Sequenced here: PBMCs from the stem cell graft donor, sampled from the stem cell graft. The chain combines TRBV5-5 with TRBJ1-2; the D is unclear. The clonotype comes from a human donor who donated a stem cell graft to a child with acute lymphoblastic leukemia. The CDR3 region is CASSFEGLATYYGYTF. The CDR3, as DNA: TGTGCCAGCAGCTTCGAGGGCCTTGCAACTTATTATGGCTACACCTTC.